This T cell receptor (beta chain) was observed in a study of T cell responses to AZD1222 COVID-19 vaccine. Study information: Recipients boosted at about 4 weeks or about 12 weeks are pooled. Study findings and constraints: Females outnumbered males among donors, who were mostly white British; clonal diversity was possibly underestimated. Among spike-specific TCRs, nearly half reportedly target unmutated variant regions.

Per the germline V gene, CDR1 is SSHAT and CDR2 is FNYEAQ (reference sequence). The CDR3 runs to 15 residues. Germline trimming cut 5 bases from V and 5 bases from J; bases unmatched to any gene: 12. Here immunoSEQ multiplex PCR was the method, and the copy in TCRdb shows in-frame clones only, minus some. The sample has roughly 140,000 clones; approximately 90% are singletons. About this clone itself: The target antigen is unknown.

This chain uses TRBV7-7 with TRBJ2-7; 7 bases line up with TRBD1. The specimen comprised peripheral blood, sampled on day 0 of AZD1222 vaccination. The sequence derives from an adult in good health. This CDR3 reads CASSPMTGFSDEQYF. DNA for the CDR3: TGTGCCAGCAGCCCGATGACAGGGTTTTCCGACGAGCAGTACTTC.